A selection of T cell receptor beta chains follows, all from one sample in a study of chemoradiotherapy in HPV16-positive cancers. The repertoire was sequenced with immunoSEQ multiplex PCR; TCRdb's copy has only in-frame clones and lacks some. The sample shows roughly 19,000 clones, around 87% of them seen only once. Sequencing was performed on blood, taken from a patient who underwent chemoradiotherapy. The receptors come from a human donor with HPV-associated anogenital cancer. CDR3s include the opening cysteine and the closing phenylalanine or tryptophan.

>TRBJ2-7|TRBV7-9
CASRSGHHYEQYF
>TRBJ2-3|TRBV11-2
CASSLVGGRVTDTQYF
>TRBJ1-1|TRBV9
CASSVVRGDTEAFF
>TRBJ1-2|TRBV19
CASSISSGLRGYTF
>TRBJ1-6|TRBV19
CASNGQPGSYNSPLHF
>TRBJ1-6|TRBV11-2
CASSTLAGRTEGNSPLHF
>TRBJ1-3|TRBV7-2
CASSSYGNTIYF
>TRBJ1-2|TRBV9
CASSLRGWGQGNYGYTF
>TRBJ2-3|TRBV7-9
CASSLARDTQYF
>TRBJ2-1|TRBV6-4
CASSRTSVSEQFF
>TRBJ2-3|TRBV4-2
CASSQDGSTDTQYF
>TRBJ2-1|TRBV7-8
CASSLESGGQGNEQFF
>TRBJ2-2|TRBV9
CASSVRGDLNTGELFF
>TRBJ2-7|TRBV15
CATSRGVREYEQYF
>TRBJ2-1|TRBV4-3
CASSQDGTVKSNEQFF
>TRBJ2-2|TRBV6-6
CASSSLPGLAIGELFF
>TRBJ2-5|TRBV7-9
CASSLTGLAEETQYF
>TRBJ1-2|TRBV5-8
CGGSPGRIFKGGGYTF
>TRBJ2-2|TRBV30
CAWTHRDRVTGELFF
>TRBJ1-1|TRBV6-5
CASSEKVNTEAFF
>TRBJ2-2|TRBV14
CASSHRTGMAGELFF
>TRBJ1-6|TRBV11-2
CASSLDGGSSYNSPLHF
>TRBJ2-1|TRBV6-5
CASSPTGGAHNEQFF
>TRBJ2-1|TRBV5-5
CASSLISGRGNEQFF
>TRBJ1-1|TRBV29-1
CSVARPMNTEAFF
>TRBJ1-4|TRBV9
CASSVSQGNEKLFF
>TRBJ1-2|TRBV28
CASRPWGGTGNYGYTF
>TRBJ1-1|TRBV7-8
CASSLSPTGVFGENTEAFF
>TRBJ1-1|TRBV29-1
CSVGRGNTEAFF
>TRBJ2-5|TRBV7-8
CASSSDRAQQYF
>TRBJ2-1|TRBV5-6
CASSLGGGANNEQFF
>TRBJ2-3|TRBV7-8
CASTSATDTQYF
>TRBJ1-3|TRBV29-1
CSVGDRVRDTIYF
>TRBJ1-5|TRBV7-9
CASSSSGGPNQPQHF
>TRBJ2-1|TRBV27
CASGPKGLAVHEQFF
>TRBJ1-5|TRBV5-5
CASSLWGQDYNQPQHF
>TRBJ1-1|TRBV5-4
CASSLQGTYTEAFF
>TRBJ2-2|TRBV12-5
CASGLVEGASTGELFF
>TRBJ2-5|TRBV2
CASSGAGTLQETQYF
>TRBJ1-2|TRBV10-3
CAIRGGLSANYGYTF
>TRBJ2-3|TRBV5-5
CASSTTYTDTQYF
>TRBJ2-3|TRBV4-1
CASSQEQTDTQYF
>TRBJ2-1|TRBV4-1
CASSPGQSSYNEQFF
>TRBJ1-3|TRBV2
CASSLTGVGNTIYF
>TRBJ2-3|TRBV10-1
CASSRQGADTQYF
>TRBJ2-7|TRBV5-4
CASSGRTGIKGEQYF
>TRBJ1-3|TRBV30
CAWSPDGNTIYF
>TRBJ2-1|TRBV4-1
CASSKSAGPDNDEQFF
>TRBJ2-1|TRBV4-2
CASSRGNEQFF
>TRBJ2-1|TRBV5-1
CASSLTGTEQFF
>TRBJ1-1|TRBV11-3
CASSLDSSRSTEAFF
>TRBJ1-2|TRBV6-6
CASNVRGPAKGGYTF
>TRBJ1-2|TRBV7-2
CASSPKQGRANYGYTF
>TRBJ2-6|TRBV7-9
CASSPRPRGRWTGANVLTF
>TRBJ2-5|TRBV6-9
CASRGQLEETQYF